Below are 25 T cell receptor beta chains sequenced from a single sample in a study of technical replicates of blood from a few donors. Assay: immunoSEQ multiplex PCR; the TCRdb copy retains only in-frame clones and omits some. This table has 44,000 or so clones, approximately 90% appearing once. The sequencing sample was made of PBMCs. The receptors come from a human donor in good health. Some clones in this sample may be carry-over from other donors' samples.

This rearrangement joins TRBV5-6 to TRBJ1-1, with D hard to call. V lost 2 bases and J lost 1, with 6 bases in between. The length of the CDR3 is 13 residues. The germline CDR1 and CDR2 sequences are SGHDT and YYEEEE. The CDR3 loop reads CASSFRRNTEAFF. The CDR3, as DNA: TGTGCCAGCAGCTTTCGTCGGAACACTGAAGCTTTCTTT.

This clone was observed a single time. The rearrangement joins TRBV5-6 to TRBJ2-7; D gene ambiguous. Trimming left V 2 bases short and J 0 bases short, with 3 bases between. CDR1 and CDR2 from the germline V gene are SGHDT and YYEEEE. This CDR3 region has 12 residues. CDR3 in amino acids: CASSLLSYEQYF. The CDR3 DNA sequence: TGTGCCAGCAGCTTACTCTCCTACGAGCAGTACTTC. Combining the CDR3 with reference TRBV5-6 and TRBJ2-7 gives the whole variable domain DAGVTQSPTHLIKTRGQQVTLRCSPKSGHDTVSWYQQALGQGPQFIFQYYEEEERQRGNFPDRFSGHQFPNYSSELNVNALLLGDSALYLCASSLLSYEQYFGPGTRLTVT.

The chain is built from TRBV6-1 and TRBJ2-7; tentatively, D is TRBD2 (6 bases). This CDR3 contains 14 residues. Trimming pared 0 bases from V and 6 bases from J, leaving 12 bases between. Germline CDR1 and CDR2: MNHNS and SASEGT. The CDR3 reads CASSEADYGGEQYF. CDR3 nucleotides: TGTGCCAGCAGTGAAGCGGACTACGGGGGCGAGCAGTACTTC.

The chain joins TRBV6-1 to TRBJ2-1, with 7 nucleotides matching TRBD1. Germline V lookup: CDR1 MNHNS, CDR2 SASEGT. The CDR3 consists of 18 residues. Trimming at V came to 2 bases and at J to 5 bases, leaving 15 bases not matched to a gene. CDR3 region: CASSELSAPGGRNNEQFF. The CDR3, as DNA: TGTGCCAGCAGTGAACTCTCTGCTCCAGGGGGAAGAAACAATGAGCAGTTCTTC.

The CDR3 here is CASSDRGRDTEAFF. CDR3 DNA: TGTGCCAGTAGTGACAGGGGAAGGGACACTGAAGCTTTCTTT. This chain connects TRBV19 to TRBJ1-1; 8 nucleotides align to TRBD1. Germline-derived CDR1 and CDR2 are LNHDA and SQIVND (reference sequence). The CDR3 sequence is 14 residues long. The V segment lost 5 bases and the J segment 3 bases; nucleotides outside the gene matches: 5.

This clone has only a few counts. This rearrangement joins TRBV18 to TRBJ1-5; TRBD1 is a possible D gene (5 bases). V lost 3 bases and J 5 bases, leaving 14 bases between the germline ends. CDR1 and CDR2 (germline): KGHSH, LQKENI. This CDR3 contains 15 residues. DNA of the CDR3: TGTGCCAGCTCACCCCCAGGAGGGGTAGATCAGCCCCAGCATTTT. It specifies CASSPPGGVDQPQHF.

The chain joins TRBV27 to TRBJ1-2; TRBD1 matches 7 bases. This CDR3 has 17 residues. The trim removed 4 bases at V and 8 bases at J, leaving 19 bases unmatched. Germline lookup yields CDR1 MNHEY and CDR2 SMNVEV (reference sequence). CDR3 sequence: CASSSLGTAIPNWGYTF. DNA of the CDR3: TGTGCCAGCAGTTCCCTCGGGACAGCCATACCTAACTGGGGCTACACCTTC.

The chain has TRBV11-2 and TRBJ2-7; TRBD2 agrees at 12 bases. This CDR3 spans 18 amino acids. With 4 bases clipped from V and 11 bases from J, the junction kept 21 bases outside the gene matches. In germline, CDR1 is SGHAT, CDR2 FQNNGV. The CDR3 DNA reads TGTGCCAGCAGCTCTCTCTTTAGGACCGGGACTAGCGGGCCAAGAAAGTACTTC. Its protein is CASSSLFRTGTSGPRKYF. Complete variable domain (other parts from reference TRBV11-2 and TRBJ2-7): EAGVAQSPRYKIIEKRQSVAFWCNPISGHATLYWYQQILGQGPKLLIQFQNNGVVDDSQLPKDRFSAERLKGVDSTLKIQPAKLEDSAVYLCASSSLFRTGTSGPRKYFGPGTRLTVT.

The rearrangement links TRBV7-6 to TRBJ2-3; 9 positions match TRBD2. The CDR3 has 22 amino acids. CDR1 and CDR2 (germline): SGHVS, FNYEAQ. Unmatched junction bases numbered 22, after V lost 3 bases and J lost 0 bases. The CDR3 sequence is CASSLRSVAGVNSPYSTDTQYF. CDR3 nucleotide sequence: TGTGCCAGCAGCTTGAGGAGTGTAGCGGGAGTAAATTCCCCCTATAGCACAGATACGCAGTATTTT.

There are a few counts of this clone. The rearrangement links TRBV6-6 to TRBJ1-2; a weak D match, TRBD1 (6 bases). Trimming cost V 2 bases and J 4 bases, with 14 bases left between them. This CDR3 is 15 amino acids long. Germline-derived CDR1 and CDR2 are MNHNY and SVGAGI (reference sequence). CDR3 DNA sequence: TGTGCCAGCAGTTACACCACAGGGTTAGGCTATGGCTACACCTTC. This sequence encodes CASSYTTGLGYGYTF.

This clone was detected a few times. The chain joins TRBV6-5 to TRBJ2-7; 8 nucleotides line up with TRBD1. The CDR3 runs 13 residues. CDR1 MNHEY and CDR2 SVGAGI come from the germline V gene. The trim removed 5 bases at V and 3 bases at J, leaving 3 bases unmatched. The CDR3 loop is CASSQGAYYEQYF. CDR3 in DNA: TGTGCCAGCAGTCAGGGGGCTTACTACGAGCAGTACTTC.

The chain uses TRBV7-8 and TRBJ2-7; D might be TRBD1 (6 bases). Trimming took off 6 bases at V and 5 bases at J, with 29 bases between the two ends. CDR1 is SGHVS, CDR2 FQNEAQ, per germline. CDR3 length: 18 amino acids. The CDR3 DNA sequence: TGTGCCAGCAGACGCCGGGGTGGGCAGGGGATACAAAACGACGAGCAGTACTTC. Its protein product is CASRRRGGQGIQNDEQYF. Full variable domain (remainder filled in from reference TRBV7-8 and TRBJ2-7): GAGVSQSPRYKVAKRGQDVALRCDPISGHVSLFWYQQALGQGPEFLTYFQNEAQLDKSGLPSDRFFAERPEGSVSTLKIQRTQQEDSAVYLCASRRRGGQGIQNDEQYFGPGTRLTVT.

A single count supports this clone. The gene calls are TRBV6-1 and TRBJ1-5; D possibly corresponds to TRBD1 (5 bases). Between the trimmed V and J ends, which lost 10 bases and 0 bases, there was a span of 16 bases. Germline V lookup: CDR1 MNHNS, CDR2 SASEGT. The CDR3 extends over 15 amino acids. The CDR3 DNA reads as TGTGCCACAACAAGACGGGGGGATAGCAATCAGCCCCAGCATTTT. Its protein is CATTRRGDSNQPQHF.

This chain connects TRBV4-3 to TRBJ1-4; 7 positions match TRBD1. The CDR3 runs 15 residues. Per the germline V gene, CDR1 is LGHNA and CDR2 is YSLEER. Unmatched junction bases numbered 7, after V lost 1 base and J lost 8 bases. The CDR3 DNA sequence: TGCGCCAGCAGCCAAGCAGAGACAGGGCGAGAAAAACTGTTTTTT. It encodes CASSQAETGREKLFF.

The chain employs TRBV6-5 and TRBJ1-1; TRBD1 aligns across 9 bases. V trimming: 6 bases; J trimming: 6 bases; junction bases outside the gene matches: 8. Germline CDR1 reads MNHEY; CDR2 reads SVGAGI. The length of the CDR3 is 14 residues. The CDR3 nucleotides read TGTGCCAGCAGCGGACAGGGGAAAGTTGCTGAAGCTTTCTTT. Protein: CASSGQGKVAEAFF.

The gene calls are TRBV4-1 and TRBJ2-7; D is unclear. Per germline, CDR1 MGHRA and CDR2 YSYEKL. V lost 4 bases and J lost 0, with 13 bases in between. The CDR3 loop spans 15 amino acids. CDR3: CASSREASSSYEQYF. The CDR3 DNA reads TGCGCCAGCAGCCGAGAGGCATCAAGCTCCTACGAGCAGTACTTC.

The CDR3, as DNA: TGTGCCAGCAGCCTGAGGCGGACGGGACTGGATGAGCAGTTCTTC. This translates into CASSLRRTGLDEQFF. The V call is TRBV13, the J call TRBJ2-1; tentative D call: TRBD2 (6 bases). The CDR3 sequence is 15 residues long. V lost 5 bases, J lost 8 bases, and 19 bases lay in between. The germline gives CDR1 PRHDT, CDR2 FYEKMQ (reference sequence).

The chain recombines TRBV28 with TRBJ1-4; no reliable D call. The CDR3 runs to 11 residues. The V gene's germline CDR1 is MDHEN and CDR2 SYDVKM. Trimming removed 7 bases at V and 5 bases at J, with 5 bases between. The DNA of the CDR3 is TGTGCCAGCACGGGGAATGAAAAACTGTTTTTT. As protein: CASTGNEKLFF.

V is TRBV7-9 and J is TRBJ2-1; 7 bases match TRBD1. The germline gives CDR1 SEHNR, CDR2 FQNEAQ (reference sequence). Losses at the gene ends were 3 bases for V and 2 bases for J; bases not matched to a gene: 7. CDR3 size: 16 residues. The CDR3 sequence is CASSFSRGLPYNEQFF. CDR3 bases: TGTGCCAGCAGCTTCTCAAGGGGGCTTCCCTACAATGAGCAGTTCTTC.

This chain joins TRBV15 and TRBJ1-4, with D tentatively TRBD1 (6 bases). V lost 5 bases, J lost 0 bases, and 13 bases lay in between. CDR3 size: 16 residues. CDR1 is LNHNV and CDR2 is YYDKDF in the germline V gene (reference sequence). Here the CDR3 DNA reads TGTGCCACCAGCCCGCGGGGGGCCGCAACTAATGAAAAACTGTTTTTT. This translates into CATSPRGAATNEKLFF. Full variable domain (outside the CDR3, taken from reference TRBV15 and TRBJ1-4): DAMVIQNPRYQVTQFGKPVTLSCSQTLNHNVMYWYQQKSSQAPKLLFHYYDKDFNNEADTPDNFQSRRPNTSFCFLDIRSPGLGDTAMYLCATSPRGAATNEKLFFGSGTQLSVL.

The chain links TRBV7-9 to TRBJ2-7, with a weak D call TRBD1 (5 bases). Germline-derived CDR1 and CDR2 are SEHNR and FQNEAQ (reference sequence). Trimming took off 5 bases at V and 0 bases at J, with 8 bases between the two ends. The CDR3 is made up of 13 amino acids. Written as DNA, the CDR3 is TGTGCCAGCAGCCCGACAGCCTCCTACGAGCAGTACTTC. Encoded protein: CASSPTASYEQYF.

This sequence joins TRBV5-1 and TRBJ1-5, with a tentative D call TRBD1 (5 bases). Trimming removed 4 bases from V and 4 bases from J, with 15 bases in between. Germline CDR1 reads SGHRS; CDR2 reads YFSETQ. The CDR3 runs to 15 residues. The CDR3 DNA sequence: TGCGCCAGCAGCGCCTCGACAGACCCTAATCAGCCCCAGCATTTT. As protein: CASSASTDPNQPQHF.

The chain carries TRBV6-5 and TRBJ1-2; 10 nucleotides agree with TRBD1. The germline V gene encodes CDR1 MNHEY and CDR2 SVGAGI. CDR3 length: 15 amino acids. Trimming took 6 bases from V and 4 from J; bases not matched to a gene: 8. The CDR3 DNA reads as TGTGCCAGCAGCCTCCGGGACAGGGGCAGCTATGGCTACACCTTC. Translation: CASSLRDRGSYGYTF.

This clone has only one observation. The rearrangement uses TRBV5-1 and TRBJ2-2, with D maybe TRBD2 (6 bases). This CDR3 contains 15 residues. V was trimmed by 4 bases and J by 5 bases, leaving 15 bases between them. Germline lookup yields CDR1 SGHRS and CDR2 YFSETQ. The CDR3 nucleotides are TGCGCCAGCAGCCCCTTAGCGGTTGCGACCGGGGAGCTGTTTTTT. This sequence encodes CASSPLAVATGELFF.

The chain joins TRBV9 to TRBJ2-2; tentatively, D is TRBD2 (6 bases). The CDR3 is 13 residues long. The ends were cut back, 3 bases at V and 9 bases at J, with 12 bases in the middle. Germline V gene data show CDR1 as SGDLS and CDR2 as YYNGEE. CDR3 sequence: CASSAGLSRELFF. As DNA, the CDR3 is TGTGCCAGCAGCGCAGGACTATCCCGGGAGCTGTTTTTT.